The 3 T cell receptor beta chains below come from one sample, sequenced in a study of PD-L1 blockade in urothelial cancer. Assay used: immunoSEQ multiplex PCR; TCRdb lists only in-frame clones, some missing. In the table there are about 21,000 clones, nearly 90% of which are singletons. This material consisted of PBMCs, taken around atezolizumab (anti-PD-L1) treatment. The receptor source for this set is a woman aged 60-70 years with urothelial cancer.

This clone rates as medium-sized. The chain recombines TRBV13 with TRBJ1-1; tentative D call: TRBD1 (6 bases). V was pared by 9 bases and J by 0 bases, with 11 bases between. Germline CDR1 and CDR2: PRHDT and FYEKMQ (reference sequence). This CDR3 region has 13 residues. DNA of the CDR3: TGTGCCAGTCATGGGGACATGAACACTGAAGCTTTCTTT. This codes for CASHGDMNTEAFF. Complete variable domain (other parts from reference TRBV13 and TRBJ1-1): AAGVIQSPRHLIKEKRETATLKCYPIPRHDTVYWYQQGPGQDPQFLISFYEKMQSDKGSIPDRFSAQQFSDYHSELNMSSLELGDSALYFCASHGDMNTEAFFGQGTRLTVV.

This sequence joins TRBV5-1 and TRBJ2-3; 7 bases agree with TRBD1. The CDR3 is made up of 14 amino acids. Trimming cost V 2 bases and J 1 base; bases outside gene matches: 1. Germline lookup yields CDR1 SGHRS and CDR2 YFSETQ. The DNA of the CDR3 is TGCGCCAGCAGCTTTACAGGGGGCACAGATACGCAGTATTTT. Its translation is CASSFTGGTDTQYF.

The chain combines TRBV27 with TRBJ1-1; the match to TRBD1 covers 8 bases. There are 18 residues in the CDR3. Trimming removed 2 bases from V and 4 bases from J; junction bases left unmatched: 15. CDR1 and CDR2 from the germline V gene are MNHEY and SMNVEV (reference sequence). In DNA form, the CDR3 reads TGTGCCAGCAGTTTAGGCTTAAGGAGGGACAGGTCGCTCACTGAAGCTTTCTTT. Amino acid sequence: CASSLGLRRDRSLTEAFF.